The clone carrying this T cell receptor (beta chain) was found many times. Its target is unknown. Every sampled donor was Caucasian and healthy. This sample is drawn from a study of identical twins. TCRdb passed the 5' RACE reads through MiXCR, listing each CDR3 protein once. The sample lists about 150,000 distinct CDR3 sequences; roughly 3.2% were seen once. Deletions cut 1 base from V and 7 bases from J, with 10 bases between. Germline V CDR1 and CDR2: LGHDT, YNNKEL (reference sequence). The CDR3 spans 13 residues. Study conclusions and caveats: Twin-shared out-of-frame alpha sequences were enriched for low generation probability. There is a chance that invariant MAIT and iNKT cells partially muddied zero-insertion analyses.

The source material was memory T cells sorted from blood. The chain is built from TRBV3-1 and TRBJ1-1, with TRBD1 as a possible D gene (5 bases). This sequence was found in a man aged 18-30 years in good health. The CDR3 loop is CASSQALGDEAFF. Written as DNA, the CDR3 is TGTGCCAGCAGCCAAGCTTTAGGGGATGAAGCTTTCTTT.